This TCR beta chain was recorded in a study of cytomegalovirus exposure and HLA in healthy donors. In the study overall: An earlier analysis identified approximately 120 million unique TCR beta sequences in some 180 million T cells.

Whole-study findings and limits: Presence/absence analyses rested on an assumption that sequencing depth was roughly uniform across donors. There were fewer than 200 TCR beta chains listed as cytomegalovirus-associated.

The PCR was carried out with 60 Vbeta primers and 13 Jbeta primers. Measured with immunoSEQ multiplex PCR; TCRdb has only the in-frame clones, and not every one. The table for this sample gives some 70,000 clones. V lost 10 bases and J 7 bases, leaving 14 bases between the germline ends. Germline V gives CDR1 SNHLY, CDR2 FYNNEI. This CDR3 spans 13 amino acids. In the case of this clone: Its antigen is unknown.

The clonotype originates from a man aged 35 to 55 in good health and CMV-seronegative. The V call is TRBV2, the J call TRBJ2-6; D might be TRBD1 (5 bases). Sample: PBMCs. CDR3 sequence: CATGQFGANVLTF. The CDR3 nucleotides are TGTGCCACCGGACAATTTGGCGCCAACGTCCTGACTTTC.